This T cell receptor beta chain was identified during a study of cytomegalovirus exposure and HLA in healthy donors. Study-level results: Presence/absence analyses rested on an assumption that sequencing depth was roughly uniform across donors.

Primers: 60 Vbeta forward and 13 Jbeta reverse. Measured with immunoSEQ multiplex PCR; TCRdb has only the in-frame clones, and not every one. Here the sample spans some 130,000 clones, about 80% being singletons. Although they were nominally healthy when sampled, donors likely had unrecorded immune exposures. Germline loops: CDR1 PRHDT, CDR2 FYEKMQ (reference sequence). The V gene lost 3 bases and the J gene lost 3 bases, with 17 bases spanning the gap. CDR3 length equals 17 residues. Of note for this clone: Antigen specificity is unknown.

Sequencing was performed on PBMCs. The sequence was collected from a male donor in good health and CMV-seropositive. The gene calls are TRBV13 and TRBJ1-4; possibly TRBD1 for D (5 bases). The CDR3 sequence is CASSFRSRGGANEKLFF. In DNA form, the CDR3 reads TGTGCCAGCAGCTTCCGGTCCCGGGGCGGGGCTAATGAAAAACTGTTTTTT.